The following is a T cell receptor (beta chain) sequence with its context. The data belong to a study of blood T cell repertoires in COVID-19. CDR3 length equals 15 residues. With V trimmed by 2 bases and J by 4 bases, 3 bases remained unmatched. Germline V gene data show CDR1 as MDHEN and CDR2 as SYDVKM. The method was immunoSEQ multiplex PCR; TCRdb's version includes in-frame clones alone and lacks a portion of them. The data contain around 140,000 clones, roughly 88% of them singletons. Sequences were obtained from peripheral blood. The sequence was collected from a man in his 70s with active COVID-19. V gene TRBV28 combines with J gene TRBJ1-5, with 9 bases matching TRBD1. This CDR3 reads CASSLNRGLNQPQHF. CDR3 nucleotides: TGTGCCAGCAGTTTAAACAGGGGGCTGAATCAGCCCCAGCATTTT.